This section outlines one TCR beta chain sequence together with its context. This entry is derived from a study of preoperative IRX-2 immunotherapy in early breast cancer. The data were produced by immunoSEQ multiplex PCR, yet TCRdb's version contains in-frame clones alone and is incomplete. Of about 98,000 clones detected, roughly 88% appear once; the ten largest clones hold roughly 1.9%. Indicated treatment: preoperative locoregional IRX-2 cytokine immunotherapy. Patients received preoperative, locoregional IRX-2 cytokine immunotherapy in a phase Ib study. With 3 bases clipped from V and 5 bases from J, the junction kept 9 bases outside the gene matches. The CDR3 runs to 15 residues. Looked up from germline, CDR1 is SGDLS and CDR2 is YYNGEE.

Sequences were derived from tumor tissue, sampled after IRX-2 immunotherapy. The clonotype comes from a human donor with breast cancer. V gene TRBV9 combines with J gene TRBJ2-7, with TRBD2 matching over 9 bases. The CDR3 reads CASSELISGSHEQYF. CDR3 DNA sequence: TGTGCCAGCAGCGAGTTAATTAGCGGGAGCCACGAGCAGTACTTC.